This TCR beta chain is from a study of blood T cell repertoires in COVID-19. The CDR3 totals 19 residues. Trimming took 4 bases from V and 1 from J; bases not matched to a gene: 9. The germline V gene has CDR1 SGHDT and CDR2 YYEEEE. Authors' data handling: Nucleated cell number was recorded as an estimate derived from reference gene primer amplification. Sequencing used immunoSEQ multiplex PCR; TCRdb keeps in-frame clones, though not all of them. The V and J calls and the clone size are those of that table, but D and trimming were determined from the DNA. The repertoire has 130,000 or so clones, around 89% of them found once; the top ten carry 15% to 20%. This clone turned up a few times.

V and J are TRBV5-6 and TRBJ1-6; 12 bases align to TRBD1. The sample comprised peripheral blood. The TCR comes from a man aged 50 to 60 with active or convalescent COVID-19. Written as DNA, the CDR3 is TGTGCCAGCAGCCACCCCGGGACAGGGGGCGCGTCCTATAATTCACCCCTCCACTTT. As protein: CASSHPGTGGASYNSPLHF.